This record covers a single TCR beta chain. Compared with germline, one end of the junction differs, possibly owing to a read error. These data come from a study of blood T cells in healthy people across ages. From germline, CDR1 is SGHDT and CDR2 YYEEEE. There are 15 residues in the CDR3. The authors extracted at least 6 micrograms of total RNA per sample. Alongside a J-beta primer mix, a sample-barcoded 5' primer served in a second PCR lasting 7 to 11 cycles. A 12-random-nucleotide template-switch adaptor tagged each cDNA molecule. TCRdb reprocessed the 5' RACE reads with MiXCR, giving one entry per CDR3 protein. The sample holds roughly 1,300,000 distinct CDR3 sequences; around 55% are singletons and the top ten take over 5%.

V is TRBV5-6 and J is TRBJ1-2; 7 bases line up with TRBD1. This clonotype originated in a young man in good health. The sequencing input was blood. This CDR3 reads CASSSDRELVEGYTF. In DNA, the CDR3 is TGTGCCAGTAGCTCTGACAGGGAGTTAGTGGAAGGCTACACCTTC.